This entry describes one TCR beta chain. Its antigen is unknown. Base qualities are not recorded, but no much larger clone differs from it by a single base. This entry is derived from a study of T cell responses to AZD1222 COVID-19 vaccine (dated by TCRdb to the early 2020s). Some background on the complete study: AZD1222 recipients whose second dose came at about 4 weeks and those whose second dose came at about 12 weeks were combined into one group, since spike-specific TCR depth and breadth did not differ between the two schedules. Trial participants were enrolled by age into 18-55, 56-69 and 70-plus year subgroups, with approximately 150, 28 and 58 TCR-sequenced participants respectively. TCR sequencing covered roughly 230 trial participants: 207 given two doses of AZD1222 and approximately 26 given two doses of MenACWY control vaccine.

The CDR3 regions of human TCRbeta chains were analyzed by immunosequencing. On the study's bioinformatics: TCRs in the repertoires were compared against a reference library of SARS-CoV-2-specific TCRs that had been generated with the MIRA antigen-specificity platform. Breadth was defined as the fraction of unique TCRs that were SARS-CoV-2-associated. Depth was defined as the fraction of total T cells that were SARS-CoV-2-associated. Using the MIRA data, each spike-specific TCR was assigned both to the spike region to which the TCR was reactive and to a CD4 or CD8 class. Log10-transformed breadth and depth values were compared by one-way ANOVA with Sidak's multiple comparisons tests. TCRdb obtained this table from immuneACCESS and retained in-frame rearrangements with V and J assigned. These tables miss some clones; where compared with another copy, unresolved V genes account for less than half of the shortfall, and the remainder is unexplained. V and J calls plus clone size are reproduced from that table; the DNA served to infer D and trimming. The sample profile shows over 85,000 clones; around 93% of them were found once. The top ten constitute roughly 7.6% of the sample.

The label giving this sample's time point can be read as: baseline before first vaccination. Vaccinee samples came from UK trials COV001 and COV002, including a single-blind randomized controlled phase 2/3 trial of AZD1222 (ChAdOx1 nCoV-19) in healthy adults. For TCRbeta chain sequencing, PBMC samples from trial participants were taken at day 0 and at day 28 after the second dose. Overall study outcomes, separate from this receptor: The 56-69-year group was small, and its depth increase did not reach significance, likely because of low power. After two AZD1222 doses, both the breadth and the depth of spike-specific TCRs were significantly higher than at day 0 and than in MenACWY recipients. The vaccine-associated CD4 TCRs covered the entire spike protein, and the dominant responses fell in regions 160-218 and 743-854. Because no day 14 peak-response samples were available, the repertoires could be characterized only after the peak T cell response. Only five or six AZD1222 recipients were SARS-CoV-2 seropositive at baseline, limiting conclusions about previously exposed vaccinees. Participants were mostly white British, with more females than males. The authors suggested clonal diversity may have been underestimated. Reportedly, almost half of the unique spike-specific TCRs recognized epitopes lying outside the regions that are mutated in the B.1.351 and B.1.1.7 variants.

V is reduced by 0 bases and J by 2 bases, leaving a spacing of 7 bases between them. CDR1 is given as GTSNPN and CDR2 as SVGIG, both from the germline V gene (reference sequence). CDR3 length: 13 amino acids, cysteine to phenylalanine. CDR3 DNA is the only sequence kept; it has 39 bases, read in frame from the first base. The source is an adult in good health. The source was peripheral blood, collected on day 0 of AZD1222 vaccination. The rearrangement combines TRBV30 with TRBJ2-5; TRBD1 could be the D gene, as 5 bases match. The CDR3 amino acid sequence is: CAWSVGQQETQYF. The DNA sequence reads TGTGCCTGGAGTGTGGGGCAGCAAGAGACCCAGTACTTC.